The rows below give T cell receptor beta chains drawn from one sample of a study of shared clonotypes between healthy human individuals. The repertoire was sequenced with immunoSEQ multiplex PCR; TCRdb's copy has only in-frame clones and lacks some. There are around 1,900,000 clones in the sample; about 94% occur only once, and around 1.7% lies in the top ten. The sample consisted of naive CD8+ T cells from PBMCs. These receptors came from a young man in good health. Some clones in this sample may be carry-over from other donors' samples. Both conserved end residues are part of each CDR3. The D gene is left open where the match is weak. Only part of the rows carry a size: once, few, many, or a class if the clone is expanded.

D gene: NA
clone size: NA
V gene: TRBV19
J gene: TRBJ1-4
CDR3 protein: CATCSRVNEKLFF
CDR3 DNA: TGTGCCACCTGTAGCAGGGTGAATGAAAAACTGTTTTTT

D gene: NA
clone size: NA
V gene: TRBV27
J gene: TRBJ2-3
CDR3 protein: CASSTVGSTDTQYF
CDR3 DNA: TGTGCCAGCAGTACCGTCGGCAGCACAGATACGCAGTATTTT

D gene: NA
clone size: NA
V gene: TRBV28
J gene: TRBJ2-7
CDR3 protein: CASSVQQGPYSYEQYF
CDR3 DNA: TGTGCCAGCAGCGTACAACAGGGTCCCTACTCCTACGAGCAGTACTTC

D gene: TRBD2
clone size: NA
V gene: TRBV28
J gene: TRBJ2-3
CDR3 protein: CASSSSSGASTDTQYF
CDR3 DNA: TGTGCCAGCAGCTCATCTAGCGGGGCAAGCACAGATACGCAGTATTTT

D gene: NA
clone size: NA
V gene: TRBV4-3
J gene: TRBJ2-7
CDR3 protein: CASSQERPYEQYF
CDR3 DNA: TGCGCCAGCAGCCAAGAACGACCCTACGAGCAGTACTTC

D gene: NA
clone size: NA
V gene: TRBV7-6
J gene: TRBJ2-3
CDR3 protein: CASSLVLPGTSTDTQYF
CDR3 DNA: TGTGCCAGCAGCTTAGTTCTCCCAGGAACTAGCACAGATACGCAGTATTTT

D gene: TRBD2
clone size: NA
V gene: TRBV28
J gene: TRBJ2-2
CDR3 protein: CASSTRAGAVNTGELFF
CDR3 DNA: TGTGCCAGCAGTACCCGAGCGGGAGCCGTTAACACCGGGGAGCTGTTTTTT

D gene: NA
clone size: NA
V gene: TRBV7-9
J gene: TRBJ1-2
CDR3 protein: CASSLALGIRANYGYTF
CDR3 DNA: TGTGCCAGCAGCTTAGCGCTGGGGATTAGAGCTAACTATGGCTACACCTTC

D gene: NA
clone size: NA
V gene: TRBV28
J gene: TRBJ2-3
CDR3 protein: CASSSPSDTQYF
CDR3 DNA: TGTGCCAGCAGTTCCCCCTCAGATACGCAGTATTTT

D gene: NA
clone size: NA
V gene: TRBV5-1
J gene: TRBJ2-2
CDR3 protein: CASSLAGHTGELFF
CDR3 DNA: TGCGCCAGCAGCTTGGCGGGGCACACCGGGGAGCTGTTTTTT

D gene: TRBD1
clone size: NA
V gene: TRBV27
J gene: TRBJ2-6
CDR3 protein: CASSLGPGTGGGANVLTF
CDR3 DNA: TGTGCCAGCAGTTTAGGTCCCGGGACAGGGGGTGGGGCCAACGTCCTGACTTTC

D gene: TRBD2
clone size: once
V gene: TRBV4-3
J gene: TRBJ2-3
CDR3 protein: CASSQGEGLAVTDTQYF
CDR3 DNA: TGCGCCAGCAGCCAAGGGGAGGGGTTAGCGGTCACAGATACGCAGTATTTT

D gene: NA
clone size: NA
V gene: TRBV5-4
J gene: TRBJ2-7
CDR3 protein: CASSLGRAYEQYF
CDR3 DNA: TGTGCCAGCAGCTTGGGCAGGGCGTACGAGCAGTACTTC

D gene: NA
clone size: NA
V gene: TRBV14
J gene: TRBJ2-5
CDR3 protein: CASSQGLGLQETQYF
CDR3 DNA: TGTGCCAGCAGCCAAGGTCTTGGACTACAAGAGACCCAGTACTTC

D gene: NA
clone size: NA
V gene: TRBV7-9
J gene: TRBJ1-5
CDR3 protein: CASSLDRDQPQHF
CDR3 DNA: TGTGCCAGCAGCTTAGATCGGGATCAGCCCCAGCATTTT

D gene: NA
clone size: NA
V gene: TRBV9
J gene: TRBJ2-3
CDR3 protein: CASSVSVASTDTQYF
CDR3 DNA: TGTGCCAGCAGCGTATCGGTTGCGAGCACAGATACGCAGTATTTT

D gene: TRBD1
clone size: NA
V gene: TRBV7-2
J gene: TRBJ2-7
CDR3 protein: CASRQGAGEQYF
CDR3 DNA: TGTGCCAGCAGGCAGGGGGCGGGCGAGCAGTACTTC

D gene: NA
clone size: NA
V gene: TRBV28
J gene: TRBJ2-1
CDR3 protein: CASSLGVQDEQFF
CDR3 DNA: TGTGCCAGCAGTTTGGGAGTACAGGATGAGCAGTTCTTC

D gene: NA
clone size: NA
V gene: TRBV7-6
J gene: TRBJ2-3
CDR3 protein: CASSLGVGADTQYF
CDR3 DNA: TGTGCCAGCAGCTTAGGGGTAGGAGCAGATACGCAGTATTTT

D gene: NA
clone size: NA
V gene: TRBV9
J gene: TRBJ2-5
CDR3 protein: CASSERGSVGETQYF
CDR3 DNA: TGTGCCAGCAGTGAAAGAGGGAGTGTTGGAGAGACCCAGTACTTC

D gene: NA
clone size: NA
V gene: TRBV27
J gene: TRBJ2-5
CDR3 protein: CASSPLGVPETQYF
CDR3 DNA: TGTGCCAGCAGTCCCCTGGGGGTACCAGAGACCCAGTACTTC

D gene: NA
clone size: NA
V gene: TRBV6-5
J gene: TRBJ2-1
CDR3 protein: CASSSPGSHNEQFF
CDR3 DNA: TGTGCCAGCAGTTCCCCGGGCTCACACAATGAGCAGTTCTTC

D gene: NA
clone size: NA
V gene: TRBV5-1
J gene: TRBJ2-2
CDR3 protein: CASSPPGSGELFF
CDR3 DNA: TGCGCCAGCAGCCCACCGGGGTCCGGGGAGCTGTTTTTT

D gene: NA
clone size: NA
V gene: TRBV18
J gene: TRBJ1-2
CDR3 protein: CASLPLGTVNYGYTF
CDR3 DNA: TGTGCCAGCTTGCCCCTCGGGACGGTGAACTATGGCTACACCTTC

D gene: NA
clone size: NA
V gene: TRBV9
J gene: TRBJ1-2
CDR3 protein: CASSGVGYGYTF
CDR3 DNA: TGTGCCAGCAGCGGGGTAGGCTATGGCTACACCTTC

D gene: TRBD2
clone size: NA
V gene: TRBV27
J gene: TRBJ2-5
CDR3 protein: CASSWTSSQETQYF
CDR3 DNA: TGTGCCAGCAGTTGGACTAGCAGCCAAGAGACCCAGTACTTC

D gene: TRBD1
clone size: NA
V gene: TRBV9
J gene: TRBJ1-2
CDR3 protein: CASSGRTGNYGYTF
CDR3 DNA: TGTGCCAGCAGCGGACGGACAGGGAACTATGGCTACACCTTC

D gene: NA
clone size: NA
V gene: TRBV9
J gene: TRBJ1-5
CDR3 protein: CASSASDRRNQPQHF
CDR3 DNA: TGTGCCAGCAGCGCCAGTGACAGGCGGAATCAGCCCCAGCATTTT

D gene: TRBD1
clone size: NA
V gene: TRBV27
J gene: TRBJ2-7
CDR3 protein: CASSKGTGGREQYF
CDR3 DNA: TGTGCCAGCAGTAAAGGGACAGGGGGCAGGGAGCAGTACTTC

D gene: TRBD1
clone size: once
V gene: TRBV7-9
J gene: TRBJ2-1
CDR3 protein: CASSLKGQGSYNEQFF
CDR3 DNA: TGTGCCAGCAGCTTGAAGGGACAGGGGTCCTACAATGAGCAGTTCTTC

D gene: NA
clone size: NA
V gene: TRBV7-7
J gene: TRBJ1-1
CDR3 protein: CASSPIGFLGTEAFF
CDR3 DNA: TGTGCCAGCAGCCCCATAGGGTTTTTGGGGACTGAAGCTTTCTTT

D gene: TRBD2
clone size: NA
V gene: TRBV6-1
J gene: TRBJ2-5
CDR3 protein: CASSGHASGRMGETQYF
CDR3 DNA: TGTGCCAGCAGTGGACACGCTAGCGGGAGGATGGGAGAGACCCAGTACTTC

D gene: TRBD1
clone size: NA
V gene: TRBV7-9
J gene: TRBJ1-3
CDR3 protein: CASSLIRTGDGNTIYF
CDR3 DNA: TGTGCCAGCAGCTTAATAAGGACAGGGGATGGAAACACCATATATTTT

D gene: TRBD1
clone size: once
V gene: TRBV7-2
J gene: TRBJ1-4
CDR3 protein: CASSLVQGTNEKLFF
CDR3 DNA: TGTGCCAGCAGCTTAGTACAGGGGACTAATGAAAAACTGTTTTTT

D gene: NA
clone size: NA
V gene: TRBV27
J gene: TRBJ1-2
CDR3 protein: CASSSLFRTGYTF
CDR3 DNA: TGTGCCAGCAGTTCCCTTTTTAGAACCGGCTACACCTTC

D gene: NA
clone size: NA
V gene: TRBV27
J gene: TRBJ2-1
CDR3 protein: CASSLWGPPSYNEQFF
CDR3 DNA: TGTGCCAGCAGTTTATGGGGGCCCCCCTCCTACAATGAGCAGTTCTTC

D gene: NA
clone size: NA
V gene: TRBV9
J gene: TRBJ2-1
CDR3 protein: CASSDHPGTYNEQFF
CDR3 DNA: TGTGCCAGCAGCGACCACCCCGGGACCTACAATGAGCAGTTCTTC

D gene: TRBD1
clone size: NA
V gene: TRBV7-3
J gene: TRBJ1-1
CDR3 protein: CASSLSHRGQTEAFF
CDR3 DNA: TGTGCCAGCAGCTTATCTCACAGGGGCCAAACTGAAGCTTTCTTT

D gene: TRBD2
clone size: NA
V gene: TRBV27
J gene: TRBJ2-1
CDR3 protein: CASRASGYNEQFF
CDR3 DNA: TGTGCCAGCAGGGCTAGCGGTTACAATGAGCAGTTCTTC

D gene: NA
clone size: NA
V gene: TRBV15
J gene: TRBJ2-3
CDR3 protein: CATSSSRTSITDTQYF
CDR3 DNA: TGTGCCACCAGCTCTTCGAGGACGTCCATTACAGATACGCAGTATTTT

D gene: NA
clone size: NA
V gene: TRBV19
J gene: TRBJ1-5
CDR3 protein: CASSPQGSGQPQHF
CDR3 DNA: TGTGCCAGTAGCCCTCAGGGGTCCGGGCAGCCCCAGCATTTT

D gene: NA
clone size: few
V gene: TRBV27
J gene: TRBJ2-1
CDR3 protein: CASSLAISREQFF
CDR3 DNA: TGTGCCAGCAGTTTGGCTATCTCGAGGGAGCAGTTCTTC

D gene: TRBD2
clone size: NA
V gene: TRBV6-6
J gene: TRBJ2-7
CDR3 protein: CASSHAGGGNYEQYF
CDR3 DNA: TGTGCCAGCAGTCATGCGGGGGGAGGGAACTACGAGCAGTACTTC

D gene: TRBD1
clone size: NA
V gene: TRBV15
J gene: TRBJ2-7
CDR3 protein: CATRAGQGEYEQYF
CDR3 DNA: TGTGCCACCAGGGCCGGACAGGGAGAATACGAGCAGTACTTC